The 26 T cell receptor beta chains listed next were all sequenced from one sample in a study of T cells in localized non-small cell lung cancer. Sequencing was performed with immunoSEQ multiplex PCR; in TCRdb, only in-frame clones are kept and a portion is missing. The data show tens of thousands of clones, around 80% seen once. The source was peripheral blood, collected before any cancer treatment. These receptors all come from a female donor of 60 years or more with stage I lung adenocarcinoma.

There are a few counts of this clone. The CDR3 loop reads CAIGTGEGTEAFF. The CDR3 region has the DNA TGCGCCATCGGAACAGGGGAGGGAACTGAAGCTTTCTTT. The genes are TRBV10-2 and TRBJ1-1; 7 nucleotides line up with TRBD1. The CDR3 consists of 13 residues. J was trimmed by 5 bases and V by 10 bases; bases with no gene match: 10. Germline V gene sequence: CDR1 WSHSY, CDR2 SAAADI.

The chain uses TRBV27 and TRBJ2-7; D gene uncertain. The germline gives CDR1 MNHEY, CDR2 SMNVEV (reference sequence). V shed 2 bases and J shed 4 bases, with 15 bases lying between them. The CDR3 has 15 amino acids. CDR3 nucleotides: TGTGCCAGCAGTTTAACTCCGACTGGGCGGTACGAGCAGTACTTC. This codes for CASSLTPTGRYEQYF.

This sequence joins TRBV15 and TRBJ2-7; D is perhaps TRBD2 (5 bases). Trimming stripped 3 bases from V and 2 bases from J, with 14 bases between. The CDR3 has 15 residues. Germline CDR1 is LNHNV and CDR2 is YYDKDF (reference sequence). CDR3 amino acids: CATSRARGPAYEQYF. The CDR3 coding sequence is TGTGCCACCAGCAGGGCCCGCGGGCCAGCCTACGAGCAGTACTTC.

CDR3 amino acids: CASSLLRSHTEAFF. CDR3 bases: TGTGCCAGCAGTTTACTTCGGTCCCACACTGAAGCTTTCTTT. The V and J genes are TRBV6-6 and TRBJ1-1; D gene ambiguous. Looked up from germline, CDR1 is MNHNY and CDR2 is SVGAGI (reference sequence). V was pared by 4 bases and J by 3 bases, with 12 bases between. CDR3 size: 14 residues.

The chain recombines TRBV5-6 with TRBJ1-2, with 7 bases identical to TRBD1. The J segment lost 5 bases and the V segment lost 4 bases, leaving 11 bases of the junction unmatched. The CDR3 loop spans 15 amino acids. CDR1 and CDR2 from the germline V gene are SGHDT and YYEEEE. The CDR3 protein is CASSLAWTGVYGYTF. For the CDR3, the DNA is TGTGCCAGCAGCCTGGCCTGGACAGGAGTTTATGGCTACACCTTC.

This chain joins TRBV7-2 and TRBJ2-4, with TRBD1 as a possible D gene (5 bases). Trimming stripped 7 bases from V and 7 bases from J, with 20 bases between. This CDR3 is built from 15 residues. Per the germline V gene, CDR1 is SGHTA and CDR2 is FQGNSA. The chain's CDR3 is CASKVSGAAGNIQYF. CDR3 in DNA: TGTGCCAGCAAGGTCTCTGGGGCGGCCGGGAACATTCAGTACTTC.

The chain employs TRBV30 and TRBJ1-2; perhaps TRBD1 as D (5 bases). The V end was cut by 5 bases, the J end by 6 bases, with 16 bases between. The CDR3 totals 13 residues. The germline gives CDR1 GTSNPN, CDR2 SVGIG (reference sequence). The CDR3: CAWVGGRAHGYTF. The CDR3 DNA sequence: TGTGCCTGGGTCGGGGGGAGGGCCCATGGCTACACCTTC.

The chain carries TRBV4-2 and TRBJ2-2, with D hard to call. Germline V gene data show CDR1 as LGHNA and CDR2 as YNFKEQ. CDR3 length: 13 residues. The V end lost 0 bases, the J end lost 2 bases, and 1 base lay between the germline ends. In nucleotides, the CDR3 is TGTGCCAGCAGCCAAGATAACACCGGGGAGCTGTTTTTT. It is translated as CASSQDNTGELFF.

V usage is TRBV11-3 and J usage is TRBJ2-5; maybe TRBD2 (7 bases). V was pared by 5 bases and J by 1 base, with 11 bases between. Germline V gene lookup returns CDR1 SGHNT and CDR2 YENEEA. CDR3 size: 14 residues. CDR3: CASSKGGTQETQYF. In DNA form, the CDR3 reads TGTGCCAGCAGCAAGGGGGGGACCCAAGAGACCCAGTACTTC.

V gene TRBV7-6 combines with J gene TRBJ2-5, with 9 nucleotides matching TRBD1. The CDR3 loop spans 14 amino acids. CDR1 and CDR2 from the germline V gene are SGHVS and FNYEAQ. The J segment lost 2 bases and the V segment lost 5 bases, leaving 3 bases of the junction unmatched. The CDR3 DNA reads as TGTGCCAGCAGCCTGGGGACAGGGCAAGAGACCCAGTACTTC. It codes for CASSLGTGQETQYF.

This clone was counted a single time. The CDR3, as DNA: TGTGCCAGCCGGAGGGGCAGGGAGGCTAACACCGGGGAGCTGTTTTTT. Translating it yields CASRRGREANTGELFF. This sequence joins TRBV9 and TRBJ2-2; the D gene is possibly TRBD2 (6 bases). Germline V gene lookup returns CDR1 SGDLS and CDR2 YYNGEE. This CDR3 spans 16 amino acids. The V gene lost 7 bases and the J gene lost 2 bases, with 18 bases spanning the gap.

The chain combines TRBV27 with TRBJ2-1; 9 bases match TRBD2. Germline CDR1 and CDR2: MNHEY and SMNVEV (reference sequence). The trim removed 7 bases at V and 7 bases at J, leaving 8 bases unmatched. The CDR3 totals 14 residues. In DNA form, the CDR3 reads TGTGCCAGCACCCCCCGCGGGGGGGGAAATGAGCAGTTCTTC. Translating it yields CASTPRGGGNEQFF.

For the CDR3, the DNA is TGCGCCAGCAGCTTTGAGGGGGCTGGGGAGCAGTACTTC. Translation: CASSFEGAGEQYF. The chain carries TRBV5-1 and TRBJ2-7, with TRBD1 matching 7 bases. Germline-derived CDR1 and CDR2 are SGHRS and YFSETQ. The V segment lost 2 bases and the J segment 7 bases; nucleotides outside the gene matches: 6. The length of the CDR3 is 13 residues.

V usage is TRBV30 and J usage is TRBJ1-1; D is undetermined. The V gene lost 2 bases and the J gene lost 5 bases, with 12 bases spanning the gap. This CDR3 comprises 13 residues. The germline gives CDR1 GTSNPN, CDR2 SVGIG (reference sequence). The CDR3 reads CAWSRRARTEAFF. CDR3 coding DNA: TGTGCCTGGAGTAGAAGGGCGCGAACTGAAGCTTTCTTT.

This chain joins TRBV5-1 and TRBJ2-1; TRBD2 matches 8 bases. The CDR3 covers 14 residues. With 0 bases clipped from V and 8 bases from J, the junction kept 4 bases outside the gene matches. Germline V lookup: CDR1 SGHRS, CDR2 YFSETQ. CDR3: CASSLGTSFDEQFF. The CDR3 DNA sequence: TGCGCCAGCAGCTTGGGGACTAGCTTTGATGAGCAGTTCTTC.

The chain uses TRBV19 and TRBJ2-4; 7 nucleotides line up with TRBD1. Germline V gene lookup returns CDR1 LNHDA and CDR2 SQIVND (reference sequence). Trimming took 3 bases from V and 6 from J; bases not matched to a gene: 11. The CDR3 extends over 16 amino acids. CDR3 sequence: CASSIPQGSGGNIQYF. The DNA of the CDR3 is TGTGCCAGTAGTATCCCCCAGGGGTCAGGGGGAAACATTCAGTACTTC.

The V gene is TRBV7-9, the J gene TRBJ1-1, with D tentatively TRBD1 (6 bases). The CDR3 runs to 15 residues. Looked up from germline, CDR1 is SEHNR and CDR2 is FQNEAQ (reference sequence). The ends were cut back, 5 bases at V and 1 base at J, with 14 bases in the middle. CDR3 nucleotide sequence: TGTGCCAGCAGCCGCCCGACAGGCTGGAACACTGAAGCTTTCTTT. This translates into CASSRPTGWNTEAFF.

The chain couples TRBV5-1 to TRBJ1-1; tentatively, D is TRBD1 (6 bases). The CDR3 is made up of 15 amino acids. V was trimmed by 4 bases and J by 1 base, leaving 14 bases between them. Germline values: CDR1 SGHRS, CDR2 YFSETQ. The CDR3 sequence is CASSNGQNWNTEAFF. The CDR3 nucleotides read TGCGCCAGCAGCAATGGACAGAATTGGAACACTGAAGCTTTCTTT.

V usage is TRBV7-2 and J usage is TRBJ1-2; possibly TRBD1 for D (6 bases). Germline values: CDR1 SGHTA, CDR2 FQGNSA. The CDR3 sequence is 14 residues long. V was clipped by 1 base and J by 7 bases, with 13 bases between them. The DNA for the CDR3 is TGTGCCAGCAGCTTAGAACGAGGGGGTGCTGGCTACACCTTC. Amino acids: CASSLERGGAGYTF.

The V gene is TRBV4-2, the J gene TRBJ2-2; D unclear. This CDR3 contains 15 residues. V was cut by 3 bases and J by 3 bases, with 11 bases left in between. Germline-derived CDR1 and CDR2 are LGHNA and YNFKEQ. The CDR3 loop is CASSHAESDTGELFF. The CDR3 nucleotides read TGTGCCAGCAGCCATGCCGAAAGCGACACCGGGGAGCTGTTTTTT.

The gene calls are TRBV30 and TRBJ2-5, with 8 bases lining up with TRBD2. The CDR3 spans 15 residues. The V gene end was trimmed by 1 base and the J gene end by 0 bases; junction bases not matched to a gene: 4. The V gene's germline CDR1 is GTSNPN and CDR2 SVGIG (reference sequence). CDR3 sequence: CAWSGSSGYQETQYF. The CDR3 DNA reads TGTGCCTGGAGTGGGTCTAGCGGGTACCAAGAGACCCAGTACTTC.

The chain uses TRBV7-9 and TRBJ1-2, with unresolved D. This CDR3 spans 13 amino acids. Per the germline V gene, CDR1 is SEHNR and CDR2 is FQNEAQ (reference sequence). The V gene lost 5 bases and the J gene lost 1 base, with 8 bases spanning the gap. The CDR3 region has the DNA TGTGCCAGCAGCAACAGCATTAACTATGGCTACACCTTC. This codes for CASSNSINYGYTF. Full variable domain (rest looked up from reference TRBV7-9 and TRBJ1-2): DTGVSQNPRHKITKRGQNVTFRCDPISEHNRLYWYRQTLGQGPEFLTYFQNEAQLEKSRLLSDRFSAERPKGSFSTLEIQRTEQGDSAMYLCASSNSINYGYTFGSGTRLTVV.

The chain has TRBV6-1 and TRBJ1-4, with D possibly being TRBD1 (6 bases). Per the germline V gene, CDR1 is MNHNS and CDR2 is SASEGT. The CDR3 covers 14 residues. The V and J ends lost 6 bases and 7 bases respectively, with 15 bases between them. CDR3 amino acids: CASRVGGGSEKLFF. The CDR3 nucleotides read TGTGCCAGCAGGGTGGGAGGGGGAAGTGAAAAACTGTTTTTT.

The gene calls are TRBV5-8 and TRBJ2-1, with a tentative D call TRBD2 (6 bases). Trimming stripped 4 bases from V and 8 bases from J, with 19 bases between. This CDR3 comprises 15 residues. Germline-derived CDR1 and CDR2 are SGHTS and YDEGEE. The CDR3 DNA reads as TGTGCCAGCAGCCGTGGGCTGAGCGGGCGGGATGAGCAGTTCTTC. It encodes CASSRGLSGRDEQFF.

This sequence joins TRBV4-3 and TRBJ2-1, with D perhaps assigned TRBD1 or TRBD2 (5 bases each). Germline loops: CDR1 LGHNA, CDR2 YSLEER. The CDR3 sequence is 17 residues long. Trimming pared 1 base from V and 0 bases from J, leaving 13 bases between. Here the CDR3 reads CASSQGPGRSSYNEQFF. The DNA of the CDR3 is TGCGCCAGCAGCCAAGGGCCGGGGCGGAGCTCCTACAATGAGCAGTTCTTC.

Note on this clone: The sample holds other DNA sequences that translate to the same CDR3. The J gene is TRBJ1-6, the V gene TRBV9; unclear D gene. The CDR3 consists of 14 residues. Germline V gene sequence: CDR1 SGDLS, CDR2 YYNGEE. The V end was cut by 5 bases, the J end by 0 bases, with 6 bases between. The CDR3 spells CASSESSYNSPLHF. CDR3 coding DNA: TGTGCCAGCAGTGAGAGCTCCTATAATTCACCCCTCCACTTT.